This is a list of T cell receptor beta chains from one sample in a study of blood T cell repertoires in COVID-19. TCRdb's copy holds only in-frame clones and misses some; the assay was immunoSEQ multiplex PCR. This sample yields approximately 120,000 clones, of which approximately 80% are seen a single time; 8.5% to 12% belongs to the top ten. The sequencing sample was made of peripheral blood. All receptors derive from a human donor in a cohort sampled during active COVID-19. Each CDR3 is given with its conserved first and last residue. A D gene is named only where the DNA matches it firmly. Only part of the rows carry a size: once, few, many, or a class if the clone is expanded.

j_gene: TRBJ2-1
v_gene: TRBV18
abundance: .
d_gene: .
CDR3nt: TGTGCCAGCTCAAACAGGATTGGTGAGCAGTTCTTC
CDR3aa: CASSNRIGEQFF

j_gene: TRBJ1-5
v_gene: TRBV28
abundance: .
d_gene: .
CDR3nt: TGTGCCAGCAGTTTCAGGGGACCTCAGCCCCAGCATTTT
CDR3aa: CASSFRGPQPQHF

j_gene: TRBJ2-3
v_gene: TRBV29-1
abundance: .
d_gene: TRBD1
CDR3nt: TGCAGCGTTCGAACAGGGGTTAGGGGTTTTTTT
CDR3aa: CSVRTGVRGFF

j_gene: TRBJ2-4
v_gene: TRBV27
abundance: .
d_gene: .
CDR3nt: TGTGCCAGCAGTTTAGGTAGTATTCAGTACTTC
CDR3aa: CASSLGSIQYF

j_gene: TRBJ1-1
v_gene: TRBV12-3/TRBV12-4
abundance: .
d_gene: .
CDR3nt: TGTGCCAGCAGCCAAGACGGGTACACTGAAGCTTTCTTT
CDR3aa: CASSQDGYTEAFF

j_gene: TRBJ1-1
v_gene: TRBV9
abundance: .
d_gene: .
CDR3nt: TGTGCCAGCAGCCCCCAGTTGAACACTGAAGCTTTCTTT
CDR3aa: CASSPQLNTEAFF

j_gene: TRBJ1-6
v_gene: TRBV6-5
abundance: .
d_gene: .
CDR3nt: TGTGCCAGCAGTTACTCACGGGGTTCACCCCTCCACTTT
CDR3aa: CASSYSRGSPLHF

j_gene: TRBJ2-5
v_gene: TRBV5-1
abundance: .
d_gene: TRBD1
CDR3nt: TGCGCCAGCAGCAGGGACAGCAGAGAGACCCAGTACTTC
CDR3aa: CASSRDSRETQYF

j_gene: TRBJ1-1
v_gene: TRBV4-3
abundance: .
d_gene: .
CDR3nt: TGCGCCAGCAGCCAAGCAGGGAACCAGAACACTGAAGCTTTCTTT
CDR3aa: CASSQAGNQNTEAFF

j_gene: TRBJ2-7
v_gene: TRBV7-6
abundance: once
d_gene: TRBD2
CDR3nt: TGTGCCAGCAGCCTCCACAAATCCCTTAGCGGGGACGGGTACGAGCAGTACTTC
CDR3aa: CASSLHKSLSGDGYEQYF

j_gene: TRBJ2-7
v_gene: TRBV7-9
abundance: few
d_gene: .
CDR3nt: TGTGCCAGCAGTCCTCTTGACACAAGCTCCTACGAGCAGTACTTC
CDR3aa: CASSPLDTSSYEQYF

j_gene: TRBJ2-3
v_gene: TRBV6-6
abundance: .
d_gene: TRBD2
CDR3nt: TGTGCCAGCAGTAGCATAGCGGGAGTAGGAGATACGCAGTATTTT
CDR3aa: CASSSIAGVGDTQYF

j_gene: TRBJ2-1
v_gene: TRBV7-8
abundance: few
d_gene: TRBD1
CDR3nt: TGTGCCAGCAGCGTACAGGGGCCTCGAGGTGAGCAGTTCTTC
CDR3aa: CASSVQGPRGEQFF

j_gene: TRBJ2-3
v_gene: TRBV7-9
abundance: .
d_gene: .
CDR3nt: TGTGCCAGCAGCCGAGAGGGACTGGGCACAGATACGCAGTATTTT
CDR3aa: CASSREGLGTDTQYF

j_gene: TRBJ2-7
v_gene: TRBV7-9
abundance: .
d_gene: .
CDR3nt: TGTGCCAGCAGCTTGGGGGGGGCCGAGCAGTACTTC
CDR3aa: CASSLGGAEQYF

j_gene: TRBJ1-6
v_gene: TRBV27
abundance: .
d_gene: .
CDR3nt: TGTGCCAGCAGTTTATCGATCGGGGTCAGTTCACCCCTCCACTTT
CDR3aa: CASSLSIGVSSPLHF

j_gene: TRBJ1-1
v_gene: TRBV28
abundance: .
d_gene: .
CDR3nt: TGTGCCAGCAGCATCGGGGGGGTGAACACTGAAGCTTTCTTT
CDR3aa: CASSIGGVNTEAFF